This T cell receptor beta chain originates from a study of blood T cell repertoires in COVID-19. Study-level background: Samples of COVID-19 (acute and convalescent) were obtained from the United States, Italy and Spain. PBMCs, B-cell-depleted T cells, or T cells provided the cDNA or gDNA that made up the material.

Original processing notes: Reference gene primer amplification yielded estimated nucleated cell counts. Clones were read by immunoSEQ multiplex PCR, and TCRdb kept only the in-frame ones, dropping some. V and J calls and clone size are those listed in that table; D and trimming were worked out from the DNA. The repertoire holds roughly 87,000 clones, with over 75% as singletons. Enrolled during active infection, Seattle patients were then followed longitudinally. The CDR3 runs to 12 residues. With 4 bases removed from V and 4 bases from J, the gap between germline ends came to 7 bases. Germline CDR1 reads LNHDA; CDR2 reads SQIVND (reference sequence).

The chain employs TRBV19 and TRBJ1-1; the D is unclear. This sequence was found in an elderly woman with COVID-19, enrolled during active disease. Input material: peripheral blood. Written as DNA, the CDR3 is TGTGCCAGTAGTAATGGAGGCACTGAAGCTTTCTTT. It translates to CASSNGGTEAFF.